The sequence of this TCR beta chain was determined in a study of blood T cells in healthy people across ages. As for the study in general: About one barcoded beta molecule per two T cells came from capture by template switching.

The CDR3 runs to 15 residues. The germline V gene encodes CDR1 MGHRA and CDR2 YSYEKL. About this clonotype: Its antigen remains unknown.

With a J-beta primer mix and a sample-barcoded 5' primer, a second PCR ran about 6 to 11 cycles. One entry per CDR3 protein results from TCRdb running MiXCR on the 5' RACE reads. The sample carries over 600,000 distinct CDR3 sequences, 20% to 25% recorded once. Collection of roughly 9.6 milliliters of peripheral blood was performed for each donor. Overall study results and limits: It was not possible, with unsorted PBMCs, to conclusively compare naive and antigen-experienced cells. When set beside aged donors, long-lived donors presented more naive CD4+ cells and higher diversity.

The origin of this receptor is an older man in good health. The V and J genes are TRBV4-1 and TRBJ2-5, with D perhaps TRBD1 or TRBD2 (5 bases each). The DNA matches TRBJ2-7 better at its end, which makes the J call doubtful. The sample taken for sequencing was blood. The CDR3 DNA reads as TGCGCCAGCAGCCAAGAAGGAGGCAGGGTCGACGAGCAGTACTTC. Protein product: CASSQEGGRVDEQYF.